The sequence of this T cell receptor beta chain was determined in a study of blood T cells in healthy people across ages. Study results and caveats: Estimated diversity across one million T cells was deemed an underestimate.

As concerns this clonotype: Its specificity is not known.

J gave up 7 bases and V 0 bases, and 10 bases lay outside the gene matches. Germline lookup yields CDR1 SGHRS and CDR2 YFSETQ. CDR3 length equals 15 residues. Next came a second PCR, run for about 6 to 12 cycles, which used a sample-barcoded 5' primer along with a J-beta primer mix. In TCRdb, the 5' RACE reads were re-called with MiXCR into one record per CDR3 protein. The table has about 1,600,000 distinct CDR3 sequences, approximately 40% seen once. The sample taken for sequencing was blood. The sequence was obtained from a woman aged 18-29 years in good health. J is TRBJ2-7 and V is TRBV5-1; 7 bases align to TRBD2. The DNA of the CDR3 is TGCGCCAGCAGCTTGGATGAAGCGGGGCCGAGGGAGCAGTACTTC. Protein sequence: CASSLDEAGPREQYF.